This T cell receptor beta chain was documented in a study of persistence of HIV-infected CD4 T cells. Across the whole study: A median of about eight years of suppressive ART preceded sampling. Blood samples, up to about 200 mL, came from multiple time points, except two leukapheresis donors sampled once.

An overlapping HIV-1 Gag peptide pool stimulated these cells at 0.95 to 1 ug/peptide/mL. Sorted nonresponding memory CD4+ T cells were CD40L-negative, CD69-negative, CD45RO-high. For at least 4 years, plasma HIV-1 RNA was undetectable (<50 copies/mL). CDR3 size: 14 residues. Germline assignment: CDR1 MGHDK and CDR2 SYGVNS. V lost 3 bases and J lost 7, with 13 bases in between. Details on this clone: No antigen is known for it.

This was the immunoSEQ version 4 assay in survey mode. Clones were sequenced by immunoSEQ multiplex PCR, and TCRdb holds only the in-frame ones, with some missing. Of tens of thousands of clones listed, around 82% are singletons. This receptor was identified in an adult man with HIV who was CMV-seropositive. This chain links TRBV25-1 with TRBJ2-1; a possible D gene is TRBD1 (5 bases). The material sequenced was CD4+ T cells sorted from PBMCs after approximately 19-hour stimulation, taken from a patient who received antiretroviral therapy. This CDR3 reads CASSDPRVVNEQFF. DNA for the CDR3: TGTGCCAGCAGTGACCCCAGGGTAGTGAATGAGCAGTTCTTC.